Below, 20 T cell receptor beta chains from the same sample are listed, as sequenced in a study of chemoradiotherapy in HPV16-positive cancers. The protocol was immunoSEQ multiplex PCR, while the TCRdb copy is restricted to in-frame clones and leaves out a portion. Of 4,800 or so clones listed, about nine tenths are singletons. Source: tumor tissue, taken from a patient who underwent chemoradiotherapy. The origin of the receptors is a human donor with HPV-associated anogenital cancer.

This clone has only one observation. A read error is likely, as this CDR3 ends without the conserved phenylalanine or tryptophan. The DNA is left out, because the CDR3 cannot be placed on it with certainty; the CDR3 is given as TCRdb lists it. The chain is built from TRBV7-3 and TRBJ1-1. The length of the CDR3 is 10 amino acids, counting both ends. From germline, CDR1 is SGHTA and CDR2 FQGTGA. This chain's CDR3 is CASSFFAVLL.

The gene calls are TRBV19 and TRBJ2-7; perhaps TRBD2 as D (5 bases). The CDR3 runs 13 residues. Looked up from germline, CDR1 is LNHDA and CDR2 is SQIVND (reference sequence). Trimming left V 6 bases short and J 2 bases short, with 11 bases between. CDR3 in DNA: TGTGCCAGTAGCGAGGGCGAACCCTACGAGCAGTACTTC. This sequence encodes CASSEGEPYEQYF. Supplemented by reference TRBV19 and TRBJ2-7, the full variable domain reads DGGITQSPKYLFRKEGQNVTLSCEQNLNHDAMYWYRQDPGQGLRLIYYSQIVNDFQKGDIAEGYSVSREKKESFPLTVTSAQKNPTAFYLCASSEGEPYEQYFGPGTRLTVT.

The rearrangement uses TRBV7-9 and TRBJ2-6; D gene ambiguous. Between the trimmed V and J ends, which lost 3 bases and 0 bases, there was a span of 6 bases. Germline values: CDR1 SEHNR, CDR2 FQNEAQ (reference sequence). The CDR3 contains 15 residues. The CDR3 region is CASSFWLSGANVLTF. The CDR3 DNA reads as TGTGCCAGCAGCTTTTGGCTCTCTGGGGCCAACGTCCTGACTTTC.

The chain employs TRBV6-1 and TRBJ1-5; 10 nucleotides match TRBD1. The CDR3 sequence is 15 residues long. The germline V gene has CDR1 MNHNS and CDR2 SASEGT. J lost 6 bases, V lost 4 bases, and 6 bases had no gene match. In DNA, the CDR3 is TGTGCCAGCAGTGGGGGGACAGGGGAACGTCAGCCCCAGCATTTT. It translates to CASSGGTGERQPQHF.

The genes are TRBV7-2 and TRBJ2-3; TRBD2 is a possible D gene (5 bases). Germline CDR1 and CDR2: SGHTA and FQGNSA. The CDR3 loop spans 12 amino acids. V lost 4 bases and J 10 bases, leaving 12 bases between the germline ends. CDR3 coding DNA: TGTGCCAGCAGCTCGCCGGGAATCCCGCAGTATTTT. Translating gives CASSSPGIPQYF.

This chain uses TRBV5-1 with TRBJ1-1; D uncertain. The V end was cut by 0 bases, the J end by 2 bases, with 8 bases between. CDR1 SGHRS and CDR2 YFSETQ come from the germline V gene. The CDR3 loop spans 14 amino acids. CDR3 residues: CASSLASSNTEAFF. CDR3 in DNA: TGCGCCAGCAGCTTGGCCAGCAGTAACACTGAAGCTTTCTTT.

The J gene is TRBJ1-5, the V gene TRBV6-1; 9 positions agree with TRBD1. After removal of 2 bases from V and 4 bases from J, the junction contained 9 bases not matched to a gene. CDR3 size: 17 residues. Per the germline V gene, CDR1 is MNHNS and CDR2 is SASEGT. The DNA of the CDR3 is TGTGCCAGCAGTGAAACCGGGACAGGGAAGAGGAATCAGCCCCAGCATTTT. This sequence encodes CASSETGTGKRNQPQHF.

This chain connects TRBV5-4 to TRBJ1-4; 8 bases align to TRBD1. Trimming removed 9 bases from V and 0 bases from J; junction bases left unmatched: 13. CDR1 SGHNT and CDR2 YYREEE come from the germline V gene (reference sequence). The CDR3 contains 17 residues. The CDR3 spells CAIAQGGPYATNEKLFF. In DNA form, the CDR3 reads TGTGCCATCGCACAGGGGGGGCCCTATGCAACTAATGAAAAACTGTTTTTT.

The V and J genes are TRBV19 and TRBJ2-1, with D possibly TRBD2 on 6 matching bases. The CDR3 runs to 16 residues. Trimming pared 6 bases from V and 3 bases from J, leaving 18 bases between. Germline values: CDR1 LNHDA, CDR2 SQIVND (reference sequence). The CDR3 sequence: CASRLRAGAIYNEQFF. The CDR3 nucleotides read TGTGCCAGTAGGTTGCGAGCGGGTGCCATCTACAATGAGCAGTTCTTC.

This clone has just one count. This chain joins TRBV28 and TRBJ2-3; 8 bases are shared with TRBD2. The CDR3 sequence is 16 residues long. Germline CDR1 is MDHEN and CDR2 is SYDVKM. V lost 2 bases, J lost 5 bases, and 9 bases stayed unmatched. In DNA form, the CDR3 reads TGTGCCAGCAGTTTAGGACTAGCTCCTCCTGTAGATACGCAGTATTTT. Translating it yields CASSLGLAPPVDTQYF.

The rearrangement joins TRBV11-3 to TRBJ2-2; 7 nucleotides line up with TRBD2. This CDR3 is built from 13 residues. CDR1 and CDR2 from the germline V gene are SGHNT and YENEEA. Trimming removed 5 bases from V and 6 bases from J; junction bases left unmatched: 3. CDR3 sequence: CASSLREAGELFF. The DNA of the CDR3 is TGTGCCAGCAGCCTACGGGAGGCCGGGGAGCTGTTTTTT.

This chain links TRBV7-2 with TRBJ1-5; a weak D match, TRBD1 (5 bases). Deletions cut 7 bases from V and 0 bases from J, with 13 bases between. From germline, CDR1 is SGHTA and CDR2 FQGNSA. The CDR3 has 15 amino acids. In DNA form, the CDR3 reads TGTGCCAGCAACCCGGGGGGGATTAGCAATCAGCCCCAGCATTTT. Translated, it gives CASNPGGISNQPQHF.

The chain couples TRBV11-2 to TRBJ2-3; D uncertain. CDR3 size: 13 residues. Trimming took 0 bases from V and 3 from J, leaving 4 bases between them. Germline V lookup: CDR1 SGHAT, CDR2 FQNNGV. The DNA for the CDR3 is TGTGCCAGCAGCTTAGACCTAACAGATACGCAGTATTTT. Translated, it gives CASSLDLTDTQYF.

This clone was recorded a few times. The V and J genes are TRBV30 and TRBJ1-5; TRBD1 matches 7 bases. Unmatched junction bases numbered 5, after V lost 6 bases and J lost 0 bases. Germline V gene data show CDR1 as GTSNPN and CDR2 as SVGIG (reference sequence). The CDR3 spans 14 residues. In nucleotides, the CDR3 is TGTGCCTGCACCGGGACAGATAGCAATCAGCCCCAGCATTTT. Amino acids: CACTGTDSNQPQHF. Combining the CDR3 with reference TRBV30 and TRBJ1-5 gives the whole variable domain SQTIHQWPATLVQPVGSPLSLECTVEGTSNPNLYWYRQAAGRGLQLLFYSVGIGQISSEVPQNLSASRPQDRQFILSSKKLLLSDSGFYLCACTGTDSNQPQHFGDGTRLSIL.

This rearrangement joins TRBV28 to TRBJ2-3; D is possibly TRBD2 (7 bases). V was cut by 1 base and J by 3 bases, with 17 bases left in between. The germline gives CDR1 MDHEN, CDR2 SYDVKM. CDR3 size: 17 residues. CDR3 sequence: CASSLLSSGGGTDTQYF. DNA for the CDR3: TGTGCCAGCAGTTTATTGTCTAGCGGAGGGGGGACAGATACGCAGTATTTT.

The rearrangement joins TRBV11-2 to TRBJ2-5; TRBD1 might be the D (5 bases). Trimming shortened V by 1 base and J by 2 bases, and 11 bases separated the two germline ends. This CDR3 comprises 15 residues. Per germline, CDR1 SGHAT and CDR2 FQNNGV. CDR3 sequence: CASSLGRAAQETQYF. CDR3 DNA sequence: TGTGCCAGCAGCTTAGGCAGGGCGGCTCAAGAGACCCAGTACTTC.

This rearrangement joins TRBV27 to TRBJ2-1; 7 nucleotides line up with TRBD1. V was clipped by 5 bases and J by 5 bases; unmatched bases: 6. There are 14 residues in the CDR3. Germline CDR1 MNHEY, CDR2 SMNVEV (reference sequence). CDR3 bases: TGTGCCAGCAGTCACCGGACAGGTCACAATGAGCAGTTCTTC. It specifies CASSHRTGHNEQFF.

This sequence joins TRBV6-6 and TRBJ2-7, with 8 bases matching TRBD2. Germline V gene lookup returns CDR1 MNHNY and CDR2 SVGAGI (reference sequence). The CDR3 is made up of 14 amino acids. J lost 4 bases, V lost 6 bases, and 8 bases had no gene match. This CDR3 reads CASRPGGGSYEQYF. The CDR3 nucleotides are TGTGCCAGCAGGCCGGGCGGGGGGTCTTACGAGCAGTACTTC.

The chain has TRBV11-2 and TRBJ1-6, with unresolved D. This CDR3 comprises 13 residues. Germline loops: CDR1 SGHAT, CDR2 FQNNGV. The V and J ends lost 4 bases and 7 bases respectively, with 8 bases between them. The chain's CDR3 is CASSSTENSPLHF. The CDR3 DNA is TGTGCCAGCAGCTCCACAGAAAATTCACCCCTCCACTTT.

The rearrangement links TRBV7-6 to TRBJ2-3; TRBD2 might be the D (6 bases). CDR3 length: 17 amino acids. CDR1 SGHVS and CDR2 FNYEAQ come from the germline V gene. Trimming took off 0 bases at V and 2 bases at J, with 15 bases between the two ends. CDR3 nucleotide sequence: TGTGCCAGCAGCTTAGCGGCCGGGACTTTTTTCACAGATACGCAGTATTTT. Translation gives CASSLAAGTFFTDTQYF.